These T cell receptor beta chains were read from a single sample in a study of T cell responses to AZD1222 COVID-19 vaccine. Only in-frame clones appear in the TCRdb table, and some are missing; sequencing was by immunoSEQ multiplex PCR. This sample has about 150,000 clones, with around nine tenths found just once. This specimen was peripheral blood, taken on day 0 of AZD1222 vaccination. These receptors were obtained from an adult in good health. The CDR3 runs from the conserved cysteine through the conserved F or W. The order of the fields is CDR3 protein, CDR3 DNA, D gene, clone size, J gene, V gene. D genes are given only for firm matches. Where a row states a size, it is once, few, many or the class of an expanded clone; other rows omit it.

CDR3 protein: CASSVLARGTGELFF; CDR3 DNA: TGTGCCAGCAGCGTACTCGCTAGGGGCACCGGGGAGCTGTTTTTT; D gene: -; clone size: -; J gene: TRBJ2-2; V gene: TRBV9
CDR3 protein: CASSSLTGRQPQHF; CDR3 DNA: TGTGCCAGCAGTTCTCTGACAGGGAGGCAGCCCCAGCATTTT; D gene: TRBD1; clone size: -; J gene: TRBJ1-5; V gene: TRBV6-2/TRBV6-3
CDR3 protein: CASSPGLLNNEQFF; CDR3 DNA: TGTGCCAGCAGCCCGGGACTTTTAAACAATGAGCAGTTCTTC; D gene: -; clone size: few; J gene: TRBJ2-1; V gene: TRBV3-1/TRBV3-2
CDR3 protein: CASSQDQGNTQYF; CDR3 DNA: TGCGCCAGCAGCCAAGACCAGGGGAATACGCAGTATTTT; D gene: -; clone size: -; J gene: TRBJ2-3; V gene: TRBV4-3
CDR3 protein: CASSYGQGNLHF; CDR3 DNA: TGTGCCAGCAGTTACGGACAGGGGAACCTCCACTTT; D gene: TRBD1; clone size: -; J gene: TRBJ1-6; V gene: TRBV6-5
CDR3 protein: CASSVGPGNQPQHF; CDR3 DNA: TGTGCCAGCAGCGTAGGGCCAGGTAATCAGCCCCAGCATTTT; D gene: -; clone size: -; J gene: TRBJ1-5; V gene: TRBV9
CDR3 protein: CASSVVAGDTGELFF; CDR3 DNA: TGTGCCAGCAGTGTCGTTGCAGGGGACACCGGGGAGCTGTTTTTT; D gene: -; clone size: -; J gene: TRBJ2-2; V gene: TRBV2
CDR3 protein: CASSSAGTGLFGYTF; CDR3 DNA: TGTGCCAGCAGCTCGGCGGGGACAGGCCTGTTTGGCTACACCTTC; D gene: TRBD1; clone size: -; J gene: TRBJ1-2; V gene: TRBV28
CDR3 protein: CASSHRESGNTIYF; CDR3 DNA: TGTGCCAGCAGCCATAGAGAATCTGGAAACACCATATATTTT; D gene: -; clone size: -; J gene: TRBJ1-3; V gene: TRBV27
CDR3 protein: CASSEALVSSYEQYF; CDR3 DNA: TGTGCCAGCAGTGAAGCGTTAGTGAGCTCCTACGAGCAGTACTTC; D gene: -; clone size: -; J gene: TRBJ2-7; V gene: TRBV2
CDR3 protein: CASSVAGGADYGYTF; CDR3 DNA: TGTGCCAGCAGCGTAGCAGGGGGCGCAGACTATGGCTACACCTTC; D gene: TRBD1; clone size: -; J gene: TRBJ1-2; V gene: TRBV9
CDR3 protein: CASRSTGGRYNEQFF; CDR3 DNA: TGTGCCAGCAGGAGTACAGGGGGCAGGTACAATGAGCAGTTCTTC; D gene: TRBD1; clone size: -; J gene: TRBJ2-1; V gene: TRBV7-9
CDR3 protein: CASSLGPGAKFGYTF; CDR3 DNA: TGTGCCAGCAGCTTGGGACCGGGGGCAAAGTTTGGCTACACCTTC; D gene: -; clone size: -; J gene: TRBJ1-2; V gene: TRBV5-4
CDR3 protein: CASGLVSSSAEAFF; CDR3 DNA: TGTGCTAGTGGTTTGGTATCTTCATCGGCTGAAGCTTTCTTT; D gene: -; clone size: -; J gene: TRBJ1-1; V gene: TRBV12-5
CDR3 protein: CASSIHPLDHQPQHF; CDR3 DNA: TGTGCCAGTAGTATACACCCCTTGGACCATCAGCCCCAGCATTTT; D gene: -; clone size: -; J gene: TRBJ1-5; V gene: TRBV19
CDR3 protein: CSVGQSNQPQHF; CDR3 DNA: TGCAGCGTAGGACAGAGTAATCAGCCCCAGCATTTT; D gene: -; clone size: -; J gene: TRBJ1-5; V gene: TRBV29-1
CDR3 protein: CASSISSTRGEKLFF; CDR3 DNA: TGTGCCAGTAGTATAAGTTCGACGAGGGGTGAAAAACTGTTTTTT; D gene: -; clone size: -; J gene: TRBJ1-4; V gene: TRBV19
CDR3 protein: CASGLNQPQHF; CDR3 DNA: TGTGCTAGTGGCCTGAATCAGCCCCAGCATTTT; D gene: -; clone size: -; J gene: TRBJ1-5; V gene: TRBV12-5
CDR3 protein: CATSAPGQGAPGYTF; CDR3 DNA: TGTGCCACCAGTGCTCCGGGACAGGGCGCTCCCGGCTACACCTTC; D gene: TRBD1; clone size: -; J gene: TRBJ1-2; V gene: TRBV24-1
CDR3 protein: CASSPPLGSGIYGYTF; CDR3 DNA: TGTGCCAGCAGCCCCCCCCTCGGGTCTGGGATCTATGGCTACACCTTC; D gene: -; clone size: -; J gene: TRBJ1-2; V gene: TRBV11-2
CDR3 protein: CASSIAGGTDTQYF; CDR3 DNA: TGTGCCAGTAGTATTGCGGGGGGCACAGATACGCAGTATTTT; D gene: TRBD2; clone size: -; J gene: TRBJ2-3; V gene: TRBV19
CDR3 protein: CASSLVREAFF; CDR3 DNA: TGTGCCAGCAGTTTGGTTAGGGAAGCTTTCTTT; D gene: -; clone size: -; J gene: TRBJ1-1; V gene: TRBV28
CDR3 protein: CASSPGQTAGNTIYF; CDR3 DNA: TGTGCCAGCAGCCCCGGACAGACCGCTGGAAACACCATATATTTT; D gene: -; clone size: once; J gene: TRBJ1-3; V gene: TRBV7-6
CDR3 protein: CASSWGSAYEQYF; CDR3 DNA: TGTGCCAGCTCCTGGGGGAGCGCCTACGAGCAGTACTTC; D gene: -; clone size: -; J gene: TRBJ2-7; V gene: TRBV18
CDR3 protein: CASSERTSGAYNEQFF; CDR3 DNA: TGCGCCAGCAGCGAACGGACTAGCGGGGCCTACAATGAGCAGTTCTTC; D gene: TRBD2; clone size: once; J gene: TRBJ2-1; V gene: TRBV4-3
CDR3 protein: CASSLGANTGELFF; CDR3 DNA: TGTGCCAGCAGCTTAGGGGCGAACACCGGGGAGCTGTTTTTT; D gene: -; clone size: once; J gene: TRBJ2-2; V gene: TRBV11-2
CDR3 protein: CASSQRVTRGGELFF; CDR3 DNA: TGTGCCAGCAGCCAGCGGGTTACTCGGGGCGGGGAGCTGTTTTTT; D gene: -; clone size: -; J gene: TRBJ2-2; V gene: TRBV5-6
CDR3 protein: CASSQPLVHGAVNTEAFF; CDR3 DNA: TGTGCCAGCAGCCAACCGCTCGTGCATGGCGCGGTGAACACTGAAGCTTTCTTT; D gene: -; clone size: -; J gene: TRBJ1-1; V gene: TRBV3-1/TRBV3-2
CDR3 protein: CASSLDARNSYEQYF; CDR3 DNA: TGCGCCAGCAGCTTGGATGCAAGAAACTCCTACGAGCAGTACTTC; D gene: -; clone size: -; J gene: TRBJ2-7; V gene: TRBV5-1
CDR3 protein: CASRMKGDYGYTF; CDR3 DNA: TGTGCCAGCAGAATGAAGGGGGACTATGGCTACACCTTC; D gene: -; clone size: once; J gene: TRBJ1-2; V gene: TRBV7-9
CDR3 protein: CASSFPGSYEQYF; CDR3 DNA: TGTGCCAGCAGCTTTCCGGGGTCCTACGAGCAGTACTTC; D gene: -; clone size: -; J gene: TRBJ2-7; V gene: TRBV7-2
CDR3 protein: CASSSGRRTEAFF; CDR3 DNA: TGTGCCAGCAGCTCCGGACGGCGAACTGAAGCTTTCTTT; D gene: -; clone size: -; J gene: TRBJ1-1; V gene: TRBV5-6
CDR3 protein: CASSYSLIYGYTF; CDR3 DNA: TGTGCCAGCAGTTACTCACTTATCTATGGCTACACCTTC; D gene: -; clone size: -; J gene: TRBJ1-2; V gene: TRBV6-5
CDR3 protein: CASSDIAASYEQYF; CDR3 DNA: TGTGCCAGCAGTGATATAGCGGCCTCCTACGAGCAGTACTTC; D gene: -; clone size: -; J gene: TRBJ2-7; V gene: TRBV6-1
CDR3 protein: CASSPLTGWYYGYTF; CDR3 DNA: TGTGCCAGCAGCCCGTTGACAGGGTGGTACTATGGCTACACCTTC; D gene: TRBD1; clone size: few; J gene: TRBJ1-2; V gene: TRBV5-4
CDR3 protein: CASSVSARRLDSPLHF; CDR3 DNA: TGTGCCAGCAGCGTCAGTGCCCGGAGGTTGGATTCACCCCTCCACTTT; D gene: -; clone size: -; J gene: TRBJ1-6; V gene: TRBV9
CDR3 protein: CASSMGRVNEKLFF; CDR3 DNA: TGTGCCAGCAGCATGGGCAGGGTTAATGAAAAACTGTTTTTT; D gene: -; clone size: once; J gene: TRBJ1-4; V gene: TRBV2
CDR3 protein: CASSFSPPDRGETQYF; CDR3 DNA: TGTGCCAGCAGTTTCTCTCCTCCGGACAGGGGAGAGACCCAGTACTTC; D gene: TRBD1; clone size: -; J gene: TRBJ2-5; V gene: TRBV27
CDR3 protein: CASSLSGMGHEQYF; CDR3 DNA: TGTGCCAGCAGCTTATCTGGGATGGGCCACGAGCAGTACTTC; D gene: -; clone size: -; J gene: TRBJ2-7; V gene: TRBV5-6
CDR3 protein: CASSAWTGLGGNQPQHF; CDR3 DNA: TGTGCCAGTAGTGCCTGGACAGGGCTTGGCGGCAATCAGCCCCAGCATTTT; D gene: TRBD1; clone size: -; J gene: TRBJ1-5; V gene: TRBV19
CDR3 protein: CASSANRALADHYEQYF; CDR3 DNA: TGTGCCAGCAGTGCCAACAGGGCCTTAGCGGATCACTACGAGCAGTACTTC; D gene: -; clone size: -; J gene: TRBJ2-7; V gene: TRBV28
CDR3 protein: CASSNQRATEAFF; CDR3 DNA: TGTGCCAGTAGTAACCAGAGGGCCACTGAAGCTTTCTTT; D gene: -; clone size: -; J gene: TRBJ1-1; V gene: TRBV19
CDR3 protein: CATSDRTSVSTDTQYF; CDR3 DNA: TGTGCCACCAGTGACCGCACTAGCGTCAGCACAGATACGCAGTATTTT; D gene: TRBD2; clone size: -; J gene: TRBJ2-3; V gene: TRBV24-1